The T cell receptor beta chain described here comes from a study of blood T cell repertoires in COVID-19. Study overall: The United States, Italy and Spain were the sources of the acute and convalescent COVID-19 samples. In each case, the material was cDNA or gDNA derived from T cells, B-cell-depleted T cells, or PBMCs.

In the authors' methods: Quantification of nucleated cells was approximated via reference gene primer amplification. Profiling relied on immunoSEQ multiplex PCR, and the TCRdb table lists in-frame clones only, not all of them. The DNA gave D and trimming, while V, J and clone size come from that table. Seen here are tens of thousands of clones, 78% observed once, and the top ten hold 25% to 35%. This clone was observed a single time. CDR1 and CDR2 (germline): MDHEN, SYDVKM. V gave up 3 bases and J gave up 5 bases, with 6 bases separating them. The CDR3 length is 12 residues. Sequences were obtained from peripheral blood. The TCR originated in a man in his sixties with acute or convalescent COVID-19. V usage is TRBV28 and J usage is TRBJ2-3; D is uncertain. The CDR3 DNA is TGTGCCAGCAGTTTTCTAGTAGATACGCAGTATTTT. This translates into CASSFLVDTQYF. Variable domain in full (rest from reference TRBV28 and TRBJ2-3): DVKVTQSSRYLVKRTGEKVFLECVQDMDHENMFWYRQDPGLGLRLIYFSYDVKMKEKGDIPEGYSVSREKKERFSLILESASTNQTSMYLCASSFLVDTQYFGPGTRLTVL.